This T cell receptor (beta chain) was observed in a study of cytomegalovirus exposure and HLA in healthy donors. Study as a whole: Per a later analysis, the roughly 690 first-cohort and 100 to 150 validation repertoires shared one platform.

Generated by immunoSEQ multiplex PCR, the TCRdb table keeps only in-frame clones and is missing some. The table lists about 120,000 clones, 88% of them singletons. V gave up 1 base and J gave up 0 bases; unmatched junction bases: 5. The CDR3 is 16 amino acids. Germline loops: CDR1 SGHAT, CDR2 FQNNGV. Material: PBMCs. This TCR came from a young woman in good health and CMV-seropositive. V is TRBV11-2 and J is TRBJ2-5, with 7 bases matching TRBD2. In nucleotides, the CDR3 is TGTGCCAGCAGCTTAGCTGGGGGGGGGTACCAAGAGACCCAGTACTTC. Its protein is CASSLAGGGYQETQYF.